Listed below are T cell receptor beta chains from one sample, sequenced in a study of blood T cell repertoires in COVID-19. Repertoires were generated with immunoSEQ multiplex PCR, while TCRdb's copy carries only in-frame clones and drops some. The table records some 150,000 clones, more than 80% of them present only once. Sequencing input: peripheral blood. These receptor sequences come from a woman aged 80 or over in a cohort sampled during active or convalescent COVID-19. Each CDR3 is given with its conserved first and last residue. Fields, in order: V gene, J gene, CDR3 protein.

V gene: TRBV5-4; J gene: TRBJ2-5; CDR3 protein: CASSLGAGKETQYF
V gene: TRBV7-8; J gene: TRBJ2-1; CDR3 protein: CASSFTGSSRNEQFF
V gene: TRBV3-1/TRBV3-2; J gene: TRBJ1-5; CDR3 protein: CASSQVRNQPQHF
V gene: TRBV10-3; J gene: TRBJ1-5; CDR3 protein: CAISDNRGQGNQPQHF
V gene: TRBV30; J gene: TRBJ1-2; CDR3 protein: CACPRESNYGYTF
V gene: TRBV6-5; J gene: TRBJ1-1; CDR3 protein: CASSYDRGTTEAFF
V gene: TRBV7-8; J gene: TRBJ2-7; CDR3 protein: CASSLERGRNSYEQYF
V gene: TRBV29-1; J gene: TRBJ1-4; CDR3 protein: CSVVSGTGDEKLFF
V gene: TRBV7-9; J gene: TRBJ2-1; CDR3 protein: CASSIQGMGEVEQFF
V gene: TRBV28; J gene: TRBJ1-3; CDR3 protein: CASSSAAVLSSGNTIYF
V gene: TRBV30; J gene: TRBJ1-6; CDR3 protein: CAWAQGGNSPLHF
V gene: TRBV6-5; J gene: TRBJ2-7; CDR3 protein: CASLTSGGARYEQYF
V gene: TRBV5-1; J gene: TRBJ2-3; CDR3 protein: CASSLSTRGADTQYF
V gene: TRBV12-3/TRBV12-4; J gene: TRBJ1-1; CDR3 protein: CASRRPGSEEAFF
V gene: TRBV5-4; J gene: TRBJ1-1; CDR3 protein: CASSPGTASRTEAFF
V gene: TRBV6-5; J gene: TRBJ2-3; CDR3 protein: CASSSGLGADTQYF
V gene: TRBV29-1; J gene: TRBJ2-2; CDR3 protein: CSVDSYTGELFF
V gene: TRBV5-1; J gene: TRBJ2-1; CDR3 protein: CASSPDRGVGNEQFF
V gene: TRBV18; J gene: TRBJ1-4; CDR3 protein: CASSPGLAEKLFF
V gene: TRBV5-6; J gene: TRBJ2-5; CDR3 protein: CASSLSFRSETQYF
V gene: TRBV5-8; J gene: TRBJ2-5; CDR3 protein: CASSWGQGVQETQYF
V gene: TRBV10-2; J gene: TRBJ1-1; CDR3 protein: CASSLQGEGTEAFF
V gene: TRBV5-8; J gene: TRBJ1-1; CDR3 protein: CASTHRGLRDTEAFF
V gene: TRBV5-1; J gene: TRBJ1-1; CDR3 protein: CASSLIGGADTEAFF
V gene: TRBV5-4; J gene: TRBJ1-2; CDR3 protein: CASSRPPGFGYTF
V gene: TRBV7-9; J gene: TRBJ1-6; CDR3 protein: CASSFQGSYSPLHF
V gene: TRBV6-5; J gene: TRBJ1-1; CDR3 protein: CASSMGQARGTEAFF
V gene: TRBV7-9; J gene: TRBJ1-2; CDR3 protein: CASSKIGTDYGYTF
V gene: TRBV9; J gene: TRBJ2-2; CDR3 protein: CASSVASGGLDTGELFF
V gene: TRBV7-2; J gene: TRBJ2-5; CDR3 protein: CASSLAAAETQYF
V gene: TRBV7-2; J gene: TRBJ1-3; CDR3 protein: CASSFTGLGGNTIYF
V gene: TRBV12-3/TRBV12-4; J gene: TRBJ1-4; CDR3 protein: CASSLSGGEKLFF
V gene: TRBV24-1; J gene: TRBJ2-1; CDR3 protein: CATSPAGRYNEQFF
V gene: TRBV3-1/TRBV3-2; J gene: TRBJ2-5; CDR3 protein: CASSLRGGLAGKETQYF
V gene: TRBV28; J gene: TRBJ1-2; CDR3 protein: CASSLGQIYGYTF
V gene: TRBV4-1; J gene: TRBJ2-7; CDR3 protein: CASSQRLAGDSYEQYF
V gene: TRBV4-1; J gene: TRBJ1-4; CDR3 protein: CASRSPGLGGEKLFF
V gene: TRBV5-1; J gene: TRBJ1-1; CDR3 protein: CASTQISTGKVQKAFF
V gene: TRBV7-6; J gene: TRBJ1-2; CDR3 protein: CASSLGPADLGLDGYTF
V gene: TRBV3-1/TRBV3-2; J gene: TRBJ2-3; CDR3 protein: CASSQDNRRAGGSTDTQYF
V gene: TRBV4-1; J gene: TRBJ2-5; CDR3 protein: CASSQDRGRETQYF
V gene: TRBV7-9; J gene: TRBJ1-4; CDR3 protein: CASSPPQTRSSGEKLFF
V gene: TRBV11-2; J gene: TRBJ2-7; CDR3 protein: CASSPQGGGSSYEQYF
V gene: TRBV28; J gene: TRBJ1-2; CDR3 protein: CASSPPDRGGYTF
V gene: TRBV4-3; J gene: TRBJ2-5; CDR3 protein: CASSQDPRGGETQYF
V gene: TRBV2; J gene: TRBJ1-4; CDR3 protein: CASAGGQTNEKLFF
V gene: TRBV7-2; J gene: TRBJ2-5; CDR3 protein: CASSPRLASETQYF
V gene: TRBV27; J gene: TRBJ1-2; CDR3 protein: CASSDTDRGDYGYTF
V gene: TRBV2; J gene: TRBJ1-2; CDR3 protein: CASSLRGQGGGYTF
V gene: TRBV7-2; J gene: TRBJ1-4; CDR3 protein: CASTPKPPGLINEKLFF
V gene: TRBV3-1/TRBV3-2; J gene: TRBJ1-1; CDR3 protein: CASSQGAEAFF